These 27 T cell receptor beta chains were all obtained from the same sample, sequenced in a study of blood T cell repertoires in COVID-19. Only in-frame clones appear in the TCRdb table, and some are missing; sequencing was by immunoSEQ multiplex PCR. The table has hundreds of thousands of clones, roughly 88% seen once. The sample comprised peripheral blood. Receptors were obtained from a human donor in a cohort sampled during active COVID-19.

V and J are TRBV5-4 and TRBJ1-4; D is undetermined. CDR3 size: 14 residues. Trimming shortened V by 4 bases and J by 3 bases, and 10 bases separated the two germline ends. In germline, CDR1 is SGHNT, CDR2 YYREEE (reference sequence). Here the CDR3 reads CASSLATANEKLFF. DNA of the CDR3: TGTGCCAGCAGCCTTGCTACAGCTAATGAAAAACTGTTTTTT.

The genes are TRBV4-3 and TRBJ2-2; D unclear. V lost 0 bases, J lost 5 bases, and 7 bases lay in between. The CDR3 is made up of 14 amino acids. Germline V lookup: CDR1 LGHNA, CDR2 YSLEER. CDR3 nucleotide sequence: TGCGCCAGCAGCCAAGAGTACGCGACCGGGGAGCTGTTTTTT. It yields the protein CASSQEYATGELFF.

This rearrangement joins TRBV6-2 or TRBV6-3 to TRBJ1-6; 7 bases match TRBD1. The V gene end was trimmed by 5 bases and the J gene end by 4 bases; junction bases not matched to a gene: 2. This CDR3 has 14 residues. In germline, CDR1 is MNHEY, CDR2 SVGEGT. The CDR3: CASSQQGYNSPLHF. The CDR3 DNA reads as TGTGCCAGCAGTCAACAGGGGTATAATTCACCCCTCCACTTT.

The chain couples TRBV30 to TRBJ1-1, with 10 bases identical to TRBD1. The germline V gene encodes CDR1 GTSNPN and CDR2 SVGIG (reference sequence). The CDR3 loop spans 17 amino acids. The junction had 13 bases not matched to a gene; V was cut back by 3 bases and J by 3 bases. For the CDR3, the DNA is TGTGCCTGGAGAGGGGGGACAGGGGCCATTCGGGACACTGAAGCTTTCTTT. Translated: CAWRGGTGAIRDTEAFF.

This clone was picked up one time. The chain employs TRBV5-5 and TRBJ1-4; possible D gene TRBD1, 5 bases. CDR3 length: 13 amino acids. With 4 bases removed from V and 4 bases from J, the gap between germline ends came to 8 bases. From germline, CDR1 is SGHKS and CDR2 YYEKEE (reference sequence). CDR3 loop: CASSIDSNEKLFF. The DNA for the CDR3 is TGTGCCAGCAGCATAGACAGTAATGAAAAACTGTTTTTT.

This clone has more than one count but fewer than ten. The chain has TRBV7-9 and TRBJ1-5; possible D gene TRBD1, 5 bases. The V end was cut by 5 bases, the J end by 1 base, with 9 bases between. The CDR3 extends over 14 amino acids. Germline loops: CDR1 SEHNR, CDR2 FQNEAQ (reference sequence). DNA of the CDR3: TGTGCCAGCAGCCGTGACAGAAGCAATCAGCCCCAGCATTTT. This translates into CASSRDRSNQPQHF.

CDR3 DNA: TGTGCCTGGAGTGGAGGACAGGGGTTCATCTACACCTTC. Amino acids: CAWSGGQGFIYTF. This chain joins TRBV30 and TRBJ1-2; 9 bases are shared with TRBD1. The V gene's germline CDR1 is GTSNPN and CDR2 SVGIG (reference sequence). The CDR3 runs to 13 residues. With V trimmed by 1 base and J by 10 bases, 7 bases remained unmatched.

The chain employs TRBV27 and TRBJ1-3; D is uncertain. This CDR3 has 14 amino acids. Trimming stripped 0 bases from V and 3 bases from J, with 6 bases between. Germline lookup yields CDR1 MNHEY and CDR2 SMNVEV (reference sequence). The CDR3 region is CASSLSPIGNTIYF. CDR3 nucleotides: TGTGCCAGCAGTTTATCCCCCATTGGAAACACCATATATTTT.

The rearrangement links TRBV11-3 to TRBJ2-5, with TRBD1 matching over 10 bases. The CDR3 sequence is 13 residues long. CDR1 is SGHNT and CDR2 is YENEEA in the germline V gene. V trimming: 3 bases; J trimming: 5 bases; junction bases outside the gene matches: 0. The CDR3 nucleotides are TGTGCCAGCAGCTTGGACAGGGGGGAGACCCAGTACTTC. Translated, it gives CASSLDRGETQYF.

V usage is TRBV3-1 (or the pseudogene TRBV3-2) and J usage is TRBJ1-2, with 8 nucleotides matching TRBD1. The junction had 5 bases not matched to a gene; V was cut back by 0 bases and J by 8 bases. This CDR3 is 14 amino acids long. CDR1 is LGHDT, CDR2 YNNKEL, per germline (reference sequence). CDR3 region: CASSQEGQARGYTF. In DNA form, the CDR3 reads TGTGCCAGCAGCCAAGAGGGACAGGCTCGAGGCTACACCTTC.

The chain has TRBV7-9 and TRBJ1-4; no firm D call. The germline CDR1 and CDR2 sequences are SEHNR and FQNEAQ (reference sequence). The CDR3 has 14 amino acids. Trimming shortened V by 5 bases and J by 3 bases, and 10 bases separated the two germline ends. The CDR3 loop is CASSKRESNEKLFF. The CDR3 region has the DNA TGTGCCAGCAGCAAAAGGGAGTCTAATGAAAAACTGTTTTTT.

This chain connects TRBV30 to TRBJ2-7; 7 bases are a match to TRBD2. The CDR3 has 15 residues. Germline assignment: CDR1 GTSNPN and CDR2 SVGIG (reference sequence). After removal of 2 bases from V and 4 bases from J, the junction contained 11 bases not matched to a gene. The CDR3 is CAWSPDGGFDYEQYF. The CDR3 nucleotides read TGTGCCTGGAGTCCGGACGGGGGGTTCGATTACGAGCAGTACTTC. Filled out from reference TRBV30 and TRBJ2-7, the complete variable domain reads SQTIHQWPATLVQPVGSPLSLECTVEGTSNPNLYWYRQAAGRGLQLLFYSVGIGQISSEVPQNLSASRPQDRQFILSSKKLLLSDSGFYLCAWSPDGGFDYEQYFGPGTRLTVT.

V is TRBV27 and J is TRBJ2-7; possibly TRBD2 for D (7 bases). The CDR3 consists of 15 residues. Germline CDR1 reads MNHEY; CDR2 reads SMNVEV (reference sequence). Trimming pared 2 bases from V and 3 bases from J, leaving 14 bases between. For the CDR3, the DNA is TGTGCCAGCAGTTTACGGGCGGGGGCTGACTACGAGCAGTACTTC. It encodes CASSLRAGADYEQYF.

The chain's CDR3 is CASSPWTGGRSPLHF. CDR3 nucleotides: TGTGCCAGCAGCCCATGGACAGGGGGCAGATCACCCCTCCACTTT. The gene calls are TRBV14 and TRBJ1-6; 11 bases fit TRBD1. In germline, CDR1 is SGHDN, CDR2 FVKESK. The CDR3 is made up of 15 amino acids. V was clipped by 4 bases and J by 10 bases; unmatched bases: 6.

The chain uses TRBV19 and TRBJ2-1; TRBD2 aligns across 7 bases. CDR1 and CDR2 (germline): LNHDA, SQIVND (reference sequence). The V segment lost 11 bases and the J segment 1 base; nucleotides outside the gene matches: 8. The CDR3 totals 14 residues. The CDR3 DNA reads TGTGCCGCTAGCCCGGGGGGTTCCTACAATGAGCAGTTCTTC. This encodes CAASPGGSYNEQFF.

CDR3 protein: CASSLERDFEQFF. The CDR3 nucleotides are TGTGCCAGCAGCTTAGAGCGAGATTTTGAGCAGTTCTTC. The chain combines TRBV7-2 with TRBJ2-1; D is undetermined. Deletions cut 1 base from V and 9 bases from J, with 10 bases between. Germline CDR1 SGHTA, CDR2 FQGNSA. The CDR3 loop spans 13 amino acids.

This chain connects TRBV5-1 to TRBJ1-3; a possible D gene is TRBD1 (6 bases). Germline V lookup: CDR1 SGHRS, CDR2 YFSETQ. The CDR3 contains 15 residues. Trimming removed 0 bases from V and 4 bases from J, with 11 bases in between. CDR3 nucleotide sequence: TGCGCCAGCAGCTTGGGCCCAGGGGCCGGAAACACCATATATTTT. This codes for CASSLGPGAGNTIYF.

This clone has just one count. CDR3 nucleotide sequence: TGTGCCAGCAGCTTAGTTGGCGGCGGGGGGGCCTTCTACGAGCAGTACTTC. Translation gives CASSLVGGGGAFYEQYF. This chain joins TRBV7-2 and TRBJ2-7, with 9 bases matching TRBD2. Per germline, CDR1 SGHTA and CDR2 FQGNSA. The CDR3 length is 17 residues. Trimming took 1 base from V and 3 from J; bases not matched to a gene: 10.

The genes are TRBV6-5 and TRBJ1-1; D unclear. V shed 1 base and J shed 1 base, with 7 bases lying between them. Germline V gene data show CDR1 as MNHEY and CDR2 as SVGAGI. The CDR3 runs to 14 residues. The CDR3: CASSYYTRNTEAFF. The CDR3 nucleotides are TGTGCCAGCAGTTACTATACCAGGAACACTGAAGCTTTCTTT.

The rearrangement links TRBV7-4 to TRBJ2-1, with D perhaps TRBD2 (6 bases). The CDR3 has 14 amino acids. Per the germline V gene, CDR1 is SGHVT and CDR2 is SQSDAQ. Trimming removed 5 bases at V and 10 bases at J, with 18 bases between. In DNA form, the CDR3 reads TGTGCCAGCAGCCTGGGAGGCCTTTGGGGAGAGCAGTTCTTC. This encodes CASSLGGLWGEQFF.

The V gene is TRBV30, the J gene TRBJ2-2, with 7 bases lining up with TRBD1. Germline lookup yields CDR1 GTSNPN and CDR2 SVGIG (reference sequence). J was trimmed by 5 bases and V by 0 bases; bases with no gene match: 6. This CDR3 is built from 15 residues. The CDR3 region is CAWSVLRTGTGELFF. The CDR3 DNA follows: TGTGCCTGGAGTGTTCTCCGGACAGGTACCGGGGAGCTGTTTTTT.

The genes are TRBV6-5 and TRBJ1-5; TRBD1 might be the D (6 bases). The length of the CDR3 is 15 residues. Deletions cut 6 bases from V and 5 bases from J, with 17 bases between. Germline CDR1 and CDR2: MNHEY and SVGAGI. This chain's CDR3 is CASRIRDGGHQPQHF. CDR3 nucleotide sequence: TGTGCCAGCAGGATCCGAGATGGGGGCCATCAGCCCCAGCATTTT.

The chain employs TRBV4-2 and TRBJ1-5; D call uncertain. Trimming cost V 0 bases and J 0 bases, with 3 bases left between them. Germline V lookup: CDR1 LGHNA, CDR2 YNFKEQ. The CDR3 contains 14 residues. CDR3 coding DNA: TGTGCCAGCAGCCAAGACAGTAGCAATCAGCCCCAGCATTTT. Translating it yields CASSQDSSNQPQHF.

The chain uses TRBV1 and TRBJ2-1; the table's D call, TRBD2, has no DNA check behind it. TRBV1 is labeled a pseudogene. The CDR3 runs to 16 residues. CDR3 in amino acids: CTSSQDPLAGYNEQFF. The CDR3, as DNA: TGCACCAGCAGCCAAGACCCCCTAGCTGGGTACAATGAGCAGTTCTTC.

The CDR3 DNA follows: TGTGCCAGTAAGGGGCCCGGGTACGAGCAGTACTTC. Translated: CASKGPGYEQYF. The chain uses TRBV19 and TRBJ2-7; D possibly corresponds to TRBD1 (5 bases). V lost 7 bases, J lost 4 bases, and 11 bases lay in between. This CDR3 spans 12 amino acids. CDR1 and CDR2 from the germline V gene are LNHDA and SQIVND (reference sequence).

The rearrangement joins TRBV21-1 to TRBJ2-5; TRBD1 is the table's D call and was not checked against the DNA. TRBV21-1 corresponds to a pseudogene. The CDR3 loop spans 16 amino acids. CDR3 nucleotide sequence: TGTGCCAGCAGCAGACGACAGGGGGAAATGTCAGAGACCCAGTACTTC. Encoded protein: CASSRRQGEMSETQYF.

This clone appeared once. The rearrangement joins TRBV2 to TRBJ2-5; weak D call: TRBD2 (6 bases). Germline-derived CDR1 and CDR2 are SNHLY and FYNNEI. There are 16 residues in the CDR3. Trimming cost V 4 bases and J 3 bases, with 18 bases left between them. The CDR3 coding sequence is TGTGCCAGCAGTGCCTCTCGGGGGTTAGGAAAAGAGACCCAGTACTTC. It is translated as CASSASRGLGKETQYF.